The sample holds a few counts of the clone carrying this T cell receptor (beta chain). Antigen unknown. These data are taken from a study of beta chain features in type 1 diabetes. Notes on the study in general: When Type 1 diabetes patients were examined, their TCRB CDR3s proved moderately but significantly shorter in all four CD4+ subsets.

Since all of the isolated RNA was reverse transcribed, expressed TCRB transcripts were what got sequenced. Repertoires were generated with immunoSEQ multiplex PCR, while TCRdb's copy carries only in-frame clones and drops some. The sample comprises around 310,000 clones, about 13% of which are singletons, and roughly 0.016% rests with the top ten. CDR1 is SGHTA, CDR2 FQGNSA, per germline. Trimming left V 1 base short and J 1 base short, with 7 bases between. The CDR3 length is 14 residues. The sample comprised naive CD4+ T cells from blood. The TCR sequence derives from a woman aged 18-29 years with type 1 diabetes. The chain has TRBV7-2 and TRBJ1-1; tentative D call: TRBD1 (6 bases). The CDR3 bases are TGTGCCAGCAGCTTAGTGGACAGGAACACTGAAGCTTTCTTT. It yields the protein CASSLVDRNTEAFF. Drawing the rest from reference TRBV7-2 and TRBJ1-1, the complete variable domain is GAGVSQSPSNKVTEKGKDVELRCDPISGHTALYWYRQSLGQGLEFLIYFQGNSAPDKSGLPSDRFSAERTGGSVSTLTIQRTQQEDSAVYLCASSLVDRNTEAFFGQGTRLTVV.